This T cell receptor (beta chain) comes out of a study of CD4 and CD8 cells across lung adenocarcinoma regions. The patients had localized lung adenocarcinoma, a non-small cell subtype. TCRdb ran MiXCR on the PCR reads and lists one entry per CDR3 protein. The repertoire holds thousands of distinct CDR3 sequences, 40% to 55% seen once, with about 18% in the top ten. CDR1 is MGHDK, CDR2 SYGVNS, per germline. This CDR3 has 13 residues. Sequencing input: CD4+ T cells from the margin of a lung tumor. The rearrangement uses TRBV25-1 and TRBJ2-1; D gene uncertain. The J call may be in error: the DNA end matches TRBJ2-7 better. This TCR came from a female donor with lung adenocarcinoma. The CD4 and CD8 labels of this study may be unreliable. CDR3 residues: CASSEGPNYEQYF. Written as DNA, the CDR3 is TGTGCCAGCAGTGAAGGACCAAACTACGAGCAGTACTTC.